The 19 T cell receptor beta chains below come from one sample, sequenced in a study of response to subunit inactivated influenza vaccine. TCRdb itself ran the RT-PCR reads through MiXCR, one entry per CDR3 protein. Among more than 550,000 distinct CDR3 sequences, about 11% were seen once, and the ten largest hold approximately 10%. These data also featured in a second study, about T cells expressing NK-cell markers. That source adds: Generation of TCR beta cDNA was performed by 5'RACE template switching incorporating UMIs.

The sequencing here drew on PBMCs from blood, taken on the day of vaccination. These receptors all stem from a man in his fifties who received an inactivated influenza vaccine.

In this sample, this clonotype turned up a few times. The chain is built from TRBV5-1 and TRBJ2-5; D is unresolved. Germline CDR1 reads SGHRS; CDR2 reads YFSETQ. Between the trimmed V and J ends, which lost 1 base and 6 bases, there was a span of 13 bases. The CDR3 has 14 amino acids. DNA of the CDR3: TGCGCCAGCAGCTTGTCCCGACCCGAGAAGACCCAGTACTTC. The encoded protein is CASSLSRPEKTQYF.

This clonotype was counted a few times. The rearrangement joins TRBV7-2 to TRBJ1-1; D is uncertain. The germline gives CDR1 SGHTA, CDR2 FQGNSA. The CDR3 totals 12 residues. Trimming took 2 bases from V and 4 from J, leaving 5 bases between them. CDR3 sequence: CASSLKSTEAFF. DNA of the CDR3: TGTGCCAGCAGCTTAAAGAGCACTGAAGCTTTCTTT.

The chain employs TRBV27 and TRBJ2-7, with D possibly matching TRBD1 (5 bases). CDR3 length: 17 residues. Trimming took off 0 bases at V and 0 bases at J, with 15 bases between the two ends. Germline lookup yields CDR1 MNHEY and CDR2 SMNVEV (reference sequence). In DNA, the CDR3 is TGTGCCAGCAGTTTATCCGTACAGGATTACTACTCCTACGAGCAGTACTTC. Translating it yields CASSLSVQDYYSYEQYF.

The rearrangement uses TRBV2 and TRBJ2-5, with TRBD2 as a possible D gene (6 bases). The germline V gene encodes CDR1 SNHLY and CDR2 FYNNEI. Trimming cost V 7 bases and J 7 bases, with 13 bases left between them. The CDR3 loop spans 12 amino acids. The DNA for the CDR3 is TGTGCCAGCAACGGGAGCCCAGGGACCCAGTACTTC. Translating it yields CASNGSPGTQYF.

This clonotype was seen a few times. V and J are TRBV7-2 and TRBJ2-5; D is ambiguous. V was shortened by 4 bases and J by 3 bases, with 15 bases between the two germline ends. CDR1 is SGHTA and CDR2 is FQGNSA in the germline V gene. This CDR3 is built from 15 residues. The CDR3 reads CASSSQASREETQYF. The CDR3, as DNA: TGTGCCAGCAGCTCCCAGGCCAGTCGAGAAGAGACCCAGTACTTC.

This clonotype was recorded many times. The chain links TRBV7-2 to TRBJ2-4; D is tentatively TRBD1 or TRBD2 (5 bases each). Trimming left V 5 bases short and J 0 bases short, with 14 bases between. The CDR3 sequence is 16 residues long. Per germline, CDR1 SGHTA and CDR2 FQGNSA. The CDR3 coding sequence is TGTGCCAGCAGCCACCCAGCCGGGACAGCCAAAAACATTCAGTACTTC. Its protein product is CASSHPAGTAKNIQYF.

This clonotype came up a few times. The V and J genes are TRBV4-3 and TRBJ2-3; no firm D call. The CDR3 has 16 amino acids. V lost 2 bases and J 1 base, leaving 13 bases between the germline ends. Germline CDR1 and CDR2: LGHNA and YSLEER. CDR3 sequence: CASSQMAWLGTDTQYF. The CDR3 DNA follows: TGCGCCAGCAGCCAAATGGCCTGGCTAGGCACAGATACGCAGTATTTT.

This clonotype has only a few counts. The V gene is TRBV19, the J gene TRBJ2-3, with D tentatively TRBD1 (6 bases). The V and J ends lost 2 bases and 8 bases respectively, with 8 bases between them. There are 12 residues in the CDR3. Germline loops: CDR1 LNHDA, CDR2 SQIVND (reference sequence). Here the CDR3 DNA reads TGTGCCAGTAGTATAAGGGGGACTACGCAGTATTTT. It specifies CASSIRGTTQYF.

The chain is built from TRBV6-5 and TRBJ1-2, with no clear D. CDR3 length: 14 amino acids. V was shortened by 3 bases and J by 3 bases, with 11 bases between the two germline ends. The V gene's germline CDR1 is MNHEY and CDR2 SVGAGI. CDR3 DNA sequence: TGTGCCAGCAGTTATAGGTCGCAGGACTATGGCTACACCTTC. It translates to CASSYRSQDYGYTF.

This clonotype has a handful of counts. V and J are TRBV15 and TRBJ2-5, with TRBD1 as a possible D gene (5 bases). The V gene lost 3 bases and the J gene lost 2 bases, with 10 bases spanning the gap. This CDR3 is 14 amino acids long. CDR1 is LNHNV, CDR2 YYDKDF, per germline (reference sequence). The CDR3 is CATSSHRSQETQYF. The CDR3 DNA reads TGTGCCACCAGCAGCCACAGGTCACAAGAGACCCAGTACTTC.

This clonotype was seen a handful of times. V is TRBV12-3 or TRBV12-4 and J is TRBJ2-3; 7 bases align to TRBD2. The CDR3 is 16 amino acids. Trimming took 3 bases from V and 3 from J; bases not matched to a gene: 9. Here the CDR3 reads CASSFRPQRGTDTQYF. The CDR3 DNA reads as TGTGCCAGCAGTTTTAGGCCTCAGCGGGGAACAGATACGCAGTATTTT.

The sample holds a few counts of this clonotype. The chain links TRBV3-1 to TRBJ2-7; TRBD2 matches 11 bases. The CDR3 sequence is 14 residues long. V was pared by 4 bases and J by 3 bases, with 2 bases of the junction left unmatched. Germline CDR1 and CDR2: LGHDT and YNNKEL (reference sequence). CDR3 in DNA: TGTGCCAGCAGCCGACTAGCGGGAATCTACGAGCAGTACTTC. It translates to CASSRLAGIYEQYF.

V is TRBV29-1 and J is TRBJ2-5; TRBD2 agrees at 7 bases. CDR3 length: 12 residues. Germline assignment: CDR1 SQVTM and CDR2 ANQGSEA. V was pared by 4 bases and J by 3 bases, with 2 bases of the junction left unmatched. CDR3 nucleotides: TGCAGCGTTGCCAGCGGGGAAGAGACCCAGTACTTC. Translation: CSVASGEETQYF.

This clonotype has more than one count but fewer than ten. V gene TRBV5-1 combines with J gene TRBJ2-1; D may be TRBD2 (7 bases). The CDR3 is 15 amino acids. The V and J ends lost 3 bases and 7 bases respectively, with 17 bases between them. The germline V gene encodes CDR1 SGHRS and CDR2 YFSETQ. As DNA, the CDR3 is TGCGCCAGCAGCTCCTGGGGGGGGCCGCAGAATGAGCAGTTCTTC. It translates to CASSSWGGPQNEQFF.

This clonotype was counted only a few times. The chain combines TRBV20-1 with TRBJ2-5; the D gene is possibly TRBD2 (5 bases). Germline V gives CDR1 DFQATT, CDR2 SNEGSKA (reference sequence). V gave up 0 bases and J gave up 4 bases, with 15 bases separating them. The CDR3 is 15 residues long. The CDR3, as DNA: TGCAGTGCTAGAGATCTGTCTCCGGGAAGAGAGACCCAGTACTTC. Its protein is CSARDLSPGRETQYF.

The chain is built from TRBV18 and TRBJ2-3; 9 nucleotides line up with TRBD1. The CDR3 has 15 residues. Germline CDR1 is KGHSH and CDR2 is LQKENI. V shed 6 bases, J shed 6 bases, and the junction held 10 bases outside the gene matches. CDR3 region: CASSSGTGSIDTQYF. The CDR3 nucleotides read TGTGCCAGCTCGAGCGGGACAGGGTCAATTGATACGCAGTATTTT.

The rearrangement links TRBV4-2 to TRBJ2-3; D possibly uses TRBD1 or TRBD2 (5 bases each). Germline CDR1 reads LGHNA; CDR2 reads YNFKEQ. V shed 1 base and J shed 0 bases, with 11 bases lying between them. CDR3 length equals 16 residues. The CDR3 DNA follows: TGTGCCAGCAGCCAAGGTCTCGGGGCTAGCACAGATACGCAGTATTTT. Translating it yields CASSQGLGASTDTQYF.

V and J are TRBV28 and TRBJ2-5; 12 bases are a match to TRBD2. J was trimmed by 5 bases and V by 4 bases; bases with no gene match: 5. CDR3 length: 15 amino acids. The germline V gene has CDR1 MDHEN and CDR2 SYDVKM. CDR3 in amino acids: CASSSLAGGLETQYF. The CDR3 nucleotides are TGTGCCAGCAGTTCTCTAGCGGGAGGGTTGGAGACCCAGTACTTC.

In this sample, this clonotype turned up many times. CDR3 DNA: TGCGCCAGCAGCTCTGGGACAGTCCAAGAGACCCAGTACTTC. Translated: CASSSGTVQETQYF. The V call is TRBV5-1, the J call TRBJ2-5; 7 positions match TRBD1. Per germline, CDR1 SGHRS and CDR2 YFSETQ. The CDR3 contains 14 residues. Trimming removed 3 bases from V and 1 base from J; junction bases left unmatched: 3. Full variable domain (remainder filled in from reference TRBV5-1 and TRBJ2-5): KAGVTQTPRYLIKTRGQQVTLSCSPISGHRSVSWYQQTPGQGLQFLFEYFSETQRNKGNFPGRFSGRQFSNSRSEMNVSTLELGDSALYLCASSSGTVQETQYFGPGTRLLVL.